One and the same sample provided the 21 T cell receptor beta chains below, sequenced in a study of siplizumab effects on memory and regulatory T cells. Some clones are missing from TCRdb's copy, which holds only in-frame ones; the method was immunoSEQ multiplex PCR. The table has around 78,000 clones, roughly nine tenths seen once. Input material: CD8+ T cells sorted from blood. These receptors came from a human donor in good health.

The chain uses TRBV7-9 and TRBJ1-2; D may be TRBD1 (5 bases). V was pared by 1 base and J by 1 base, with 7 bases between. The V gene's germline CDR1 is SEHNR and CDR2 FQNEAQ (reference sequence). This CDR3 has 14 residues. CDR3 protein: CASSLGQLNYGYTF. For the CDR3, the DNA is TGTGCCAGCAGCTTAGGACAGCTTAACTATGGCTACACCTTC.

The chain links TRBV9 to TRBJ1-2; D gene uncertain. CDR1 is SGDLS and CDR2 is YYNGEE in the germline V gene. V was pared by 0 bases and J by 0 bases, with 15 bases between. The CDR3 is 17 amino acids. DNA of the CDR3: TGTGCCAGCAGCGTAGATGGACGAGGGTCCGCTAACTATGGCTACACCTTC. Protein product: CASSVDGRGSANYGYTF.

The rearrangement uses TRBV27 and TRBJ2-1; 7 nucleotides align to TRBD2. CDR1 and CDR2 from the germline V gene are MNHEY and SMNVEV (reference sequence). The CDR3 consists of 15 residues. V was clipped by 6 bases and J by 1 base; unmatched bases: 6. The CDR3 nucleotides are TGTGCCAGCAGACCTCCGGGACTATCCTACAATGAGCAGTTCTTC. It codes for CASRPPGLSYNEQFF.

The J gene is TRBJ1-2, the V gene TRBV29-1; unclear D gene. Trimming shortened V by 4 bases and J by 0 bases, and 9 bases separated the two germline ends. The germline CDR1 and CDR2 sequences are SQVTM and ANQGSEA. The CDR3 has 13 amino acids. The CDR3 DNA follows: TGCAGCGTTGCATGGAGCGCTAACTATGGCTACACCTTC. It encodes CSVAWSANYGYTF.

The chain combines TRBV7-9 with TRBJ1-3; a weak D match, TRBD1 (5 bases). Germline V lookup: CDR1 SEHNR, CDR2 FQNEAQ (reference sequence). This CDR3 contains 15 residues. Trimming took off 5 bases at V and 2 bases at J, with 13 bases between the two ends. The CDR3 region is CASSDSRGPGNTIYF. CDR3 bases: TGTGCCAGCAGCGACAGTCGTGGACCTGGAAACACCATATATTTT.

The chain has TRBV5-8 and TRBJ2-5; D unclear. V was shortened by 0 bases and J by 1 base, with 7 bases between the two germline ends. Germline V gene sequence: CDR1 SGHTS, CDR2 YDEGEE. The CDR3 extends over 14 amino acids. CDR3 DNA sequence: TGTGCCAGCAGCTTGGTAGGACCCCAAGAGACCCAGTACTTC. It yields the protein CASSLVGPQETQYF.

The DNA for the CDR3 is TGTGCCAGCAAGAGAACAGGGTCGGCTAATGAAAAACTGTTTTTT. Translation: CASKRTGSANEKLFF. The gene calls are TRBV27 and TRBJ1-4; a weak D match, TRBD1 (6 bases). Trimming left V 7 bases short and J 3 bases short, with 15 bases between. This CDR3 spans 15 amino acids. CDR1 is MNHEY and CDR2 is SMNVEV in the germline V gene (reference sequence).

A word on this clone: A read error may produce the germline difference seen at one junction end. This chain connects TRBV7-7 to TRBJ2-1; maybe TRBD1 (7 bases). Germline V CDR1 and CDR2: SSHAT, FNYEAQ (reference sequence). The CDR3 totals 14 residues. The CDR3 here is CASSQGGSYNEQFF. CDR3 coding DNA: TGTGCTAGCAGCCAGGGGGGCTCCTACAATGAGCAGTTCTTC.

The chain is built from TRBV7-3 and TRBJ2-1, with 7 bases that match TRBD1. Losses at the gene ends were 3 bases for V and 8 bases for J; bases not matched to a gene: 4. The CDR3 is made up of 13 amino acids. CDR1 and CDR2 from the germline V gene are SGHTA and FQGTGA. CDR3 in amino acids: CASSFRGFDEQFF. As DNA, the CDR3 is TGTGCCAGCAGCTTCAGGGGGTTCGATGAGCAGTTCTTC.

This clone was seen a handful of times. The V gene is TRBV7-3, the J gene TRBJ1-2; D remains ambiguous. CDR3 length equals 13 residues. Trimming pared 0 bases from V and 4 bases from J, leaving 6 bases between. Germline V gene lookup returns CDR1 SGHTA and CDR2 FQGTGA. For the CDR3, the DNA is TGTGCCAGCAGCTTAACAGGGCCCTATGGCTACACCTTC. This encodes CASSLTGPYGYTF. The full variable domain, with the rest looked up from reference TRBV7-3 and TRBJ1-2, is GAGVSQTPSNKVTEKGKYVELRCDPISGHTALYWYRQSLGQGPEFLIYFQGTGAADDSGLPNDRFFAVRPEGSVSTLKIQRTERGDSAVYLCASSLTGPYGYTFGSGTRLTVV.

The J gene is TRBJ2-7, the V gene TRBV12-2; the DNA was not used to check the table's D call, TRBD2. TRBV12-2 is a pseudogene segment. This CDR3 has 18 residues. The CDR3 DNA follows: TGTGCAAGTCGCTTCCTATGCTGCAGGCAGGGCGGGGGTTACGAGCAGTACTTC. It yields the protein CASRFLCCRQGGGYEQYF.

This rearrangement joins TRBV2 to TRBJ1-1; D gene ambiguous. From germline, CDR1 is SNHLY and CDR2 FYNNEI. This CDR3 is built from 10 residues. V lost 7 bases and J 7 bases, leaving 7 bases between the germline ends. The CDR3 sequence: CASTLNEAFF. The CDR3 nucleotides read TGTGCCAGCACCTTAAATGAAGCTTTCTTT.

The chain couples TRBV30 to TRBJ2-3, with 9 positions matching TRBD2. The germline V gene has CDR1 GTSNPN and CDR2 SVGIG (reference sequence). CDR3 size: 15 residues. The V and J ends lost 2 bases and 2 bases, in that order; junction bases with no gene match: 5. The chain's CDR3 is CAWSTSGLNTDTQYF. CDR3 DNA: TGTGCCTGGAGTACTAGCGGGTTGAACACAGATACGCAGTATTTT.

V usage is TRBV10-1 and J usage is TRBJ2-7, with TRBD2 matching over 7 bases. J gave up 6 bases and V 5 bases, and 7 bases lay outside the gene matches. The CDR3 is 13 residues long. Per germline, CDR1 WNHNN and CDR2 SYGVQD (reference sequence). The CDR3 loop reads CASSSGTGGEQYF. The CDR3 DNA reads as TGCGCCAGCAGTTCCGGGACGGGGGGCGAGCAGTACTTC.

The chain joins TRBV7-8 to TRBJ2-5, with 10 bases lining up with TRBD2. V was pared by 5 bases and J by 2 bases, with 8 bases of the junction left unmatched. Germline V gene lookup returns CDR1 SGHVS and CDR2 FQNEAQ. The CDR3 runs 16 residues. Here the CDR3 reads CASSRASGGRQETQYF. The CDR3 DNA reads as TGTGCCAGCAGCCGGGCTAGCGGGGGCCGGCAAGAGACCCAGTACTTC.

This chain connects TRBV7-9 to TRBJ2-7, with D unclear. Germline CDR1 reads SEHNR; CDR2 reads FQNEAQ (reference sequence). This CDR3 is built from 13 residues. The ends were cut back, 5 bases at V and 2 bases at J, with 10 bases in the middle. The DNA of the CDR3 is TGTGCCAGCAGCCAGCCAAGGGCCTACGAGCAGTACTTC. Translated, it gives CASSQPRAYEQYF.

This chain joins TRBV11-3 and TRBJ2-2, with D maybe TRBD2 (5 bases). V lost 3 bases and J 4 bases, leaving 9 bases between the germline ends. Germline-derived CDR1 and CDR2 are SGHNT and YENEEA. CDR3 length: 14 residues. CDR3 loop: CASSFSGITGELFF. In nucleotides, the CDR3 is TGTGCCAGCAGCTTCTCGGGAATCACCGGGGAGCTGTTTTTT. The whole variable domain, remainder taken from reference TRBV11-3 and TRBJ2-2, is EAGVVQSPRYKIIEKKQPVAFWCNPISGHNTLYWYLQNLGQGPELLIRYENEEAVDDSQLPKDRFSAERLKGVDSTLKIQPAELGDSAVYLCASSFSGITGELFFGEGSRLTVL.

The rearrangement joins TRBV2 to TRBJ2-4; D tentatively fits TRBD1 or TRBD2 (5 bases each). Looked up from germline, CDR1 is SNHLY and CDR2 is FYNNEI. Trimming took 2 bases from V and 4 from J, leaving 12 bases between them. The CDR3 spans 15 residues. The CDR3 here is CASSEPRDGKNIQYF. CDR3 nucleotides: TGTGCCAGCAGTGAACCCAGGGACGGAAAAAACATTCAGTACTTC. Supplemented by reference TRBV2 and TRBJ2-4, the full variable domain reads EPEVTQTPSHQVTQMGQEVILRCVPISNHLYFYWYRQILGQKVEFLVSFYNNEISEKSEIFDDQFSVERPDGSNFTLKIRSTKLEDSAMYFCASSEPRDGKNIQYFGAGTRLSVL.

The chain carries TRBV4-1 and TRBJ2-2; D call uncertain. CDR3 length: 16 residues. The V gene lost 1 base and the J gene lost 0 bases, with 9 bases spanning the gap. Germline CDR1 and CDR2: MGHRA and YSYEKL. The CDR3, as DNA: TGCGCCAGCAGCCAAGTGGGCAGCCCGAACACCGGGGAGCTGTTTTTT. It specifies CASSQVGSPNTGELFF.

The V gene is TRBV5-4, the J gene TRBJ2-7; 8 positions agree with TRBD1. J gave up 2 bases and V 2 bases, and 3 bases lay outside the gene matches. CDR3 length: 14 residues. The germline V gene has CDR1 SGHNT and CDR2 YYREEE (reference sequence). CDR3 protein: CASSFGQGTYEQYF. The CDR3 DNA is TGTGCCAGCAGCTTCGGACAGGGAACCTACGAGCAGTACTTC.

This clone has only a few counts. Here the CDR3 reads CASSYSAGTAYGYTF. CDR3 DNA sequence: TGTGCCAGCAGCTACAGCGCCGGGACAGCTTATGGCTACACCTTC. The chain links TRBV9 to TRBJ1-2; 7 positions agree with TRBD1. This CDR3 contains 15 residues. The V segment lost 4 bases and the J segment 5 bases; nucleotides outside the gene matches: 11. Germline V CDR1 and CDR2: SGDLS, YYNGEE.